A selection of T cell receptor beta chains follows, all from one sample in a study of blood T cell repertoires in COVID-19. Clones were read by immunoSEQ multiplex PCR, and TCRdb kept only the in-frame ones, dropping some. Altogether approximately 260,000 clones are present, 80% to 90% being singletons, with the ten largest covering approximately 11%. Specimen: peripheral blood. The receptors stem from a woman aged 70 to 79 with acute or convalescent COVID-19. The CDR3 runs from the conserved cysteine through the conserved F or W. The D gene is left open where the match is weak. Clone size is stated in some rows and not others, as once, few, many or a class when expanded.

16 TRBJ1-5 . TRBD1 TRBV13 CASSRCPGQIGQPQHF TGTGCCAGCAGCCGGTGCCCGGGACAGATCGGTCAGCCCCAGCATTTT
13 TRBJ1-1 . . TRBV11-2 CASSLLGGTEAFF TGTGCCAGCAGCTTACTAGGAGGGACTGAAGCTTTCTTT
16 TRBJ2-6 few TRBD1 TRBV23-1 CASRADRASGANVLTF TGCGCCAGCAGGGCGGACAGGGCATCGGGGGCCAACGTCCTGACTTTC
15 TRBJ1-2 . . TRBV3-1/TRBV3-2 CASSQEIGGRAGYTF TGTGCCAGCAGCCAAGAGATCGGGGGGCGGGCTGGCTACACCTTC
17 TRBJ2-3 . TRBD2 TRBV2 CASSGATSGSLTDTQYF TGTGCCAGCAGTGGGGCGACTAGCGGGAGTCTCACAGATACGCAGTATTTT
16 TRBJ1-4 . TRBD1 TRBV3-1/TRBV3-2 CASSIRDRGREEKLFF TGTGCCAGCAGCATCCGGGACAGGGGGCGGGAGGAAAAACTGTTTTTT
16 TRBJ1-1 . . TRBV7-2 CASSLNAGPPVTEAFF TGTGCCAGCAGCTTAAACGCAGGTCCGCCCGTCACTGAAGCTTTCTTT
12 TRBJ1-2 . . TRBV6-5 CASRVESGGYTF TGTGCCAGCAGGGTGGAATCCGGGGGCTACACCTTC
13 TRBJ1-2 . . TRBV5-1 CASSLTSGNGYTF TGCGCCAGCAGCTTGACTTCGGGTAATGGCTACACCTTC
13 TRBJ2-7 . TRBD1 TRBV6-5 CASSRDSRGEQYF TGTGCCAGCAGTCGGGACAGTCGGGGCGAGCAGTACTTC
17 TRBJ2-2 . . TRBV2 CASSKELNKQGTGELFF TGTGCCAGCAGTAAAGAACTCAACAAACAGGGAACCGGGGAGCTGTTTTTT
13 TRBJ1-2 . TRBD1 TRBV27 CASGTVGLHGYTF TGTGCCAGTGGGACAGTGGGGCTTCATGGCTACACCTTC
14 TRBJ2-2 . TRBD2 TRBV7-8 CASRRLASAGELFF TGTGCCAGCAGGAGACTAGCGAGTGCCGGGGAGCTGTTTTTT
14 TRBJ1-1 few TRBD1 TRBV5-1 CASSRTGANTEAFF TGCGCCAGCAGCCGGACAGGGGCGAACACTGAAGCTTTCTTT
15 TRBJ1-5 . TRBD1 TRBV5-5 CASSPRDRSGQPQHF TGTGCCAGCAGCCCAAGGGACAGGTCAGGGCAGCCCCAGCATTTT
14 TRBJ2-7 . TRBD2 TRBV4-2 CASSPGGGRLEQYF TGTGCCAGCAGCCCTGGGGGGGGACGTCTCGAGCAGTACTTC
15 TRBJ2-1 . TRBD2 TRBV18 CASSPDRGGGDEQFF TGTGCCAGCTCACCGGACCGCGGGGGTGGGGATGAGCAGTTCTTC
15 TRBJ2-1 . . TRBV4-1 CASSRGTVPDNEQFF TGCGCCAGCAGCCGCGGGACGGTTCCAGATAATGAGCAGTTCTTC
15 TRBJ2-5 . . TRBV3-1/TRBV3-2 CASSQEWEIPETQYF TGTGCCAGCAGCCAAGAGTGGGAGATTCCAGAGACCCAGTACTTC
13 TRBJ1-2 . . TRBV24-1 CATSDPGQWGYTF TGTGCCACCAGTGACCCAGGGCAGTGGGGCTACACCTTC
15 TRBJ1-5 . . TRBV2 CASSGGTGLPLGVHF TGTGCCAGCAGCGGAGGTACGGGACTCCCCCTAGGGGTGCATTTT
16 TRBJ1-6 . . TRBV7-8 CASSLRSGPGNSPLHF TGTGCCAGCAGCTTAAGAAGCGGCCCCGGGAATTCACCCCTCCACTTT
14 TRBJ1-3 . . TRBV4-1 CASSRDFSGNTIYF TGCGCCAGCAGCCGAGACTTCTCTGGAAACACCATATATTTT
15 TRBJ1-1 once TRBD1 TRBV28 CASSFPDRGGTEAFF TGTGCCAGCAGTTTCCCTGACAGGGGAGGGACTGAAGCTTTCTTT
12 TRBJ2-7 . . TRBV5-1 CASSLVQGEQYF TGCGCCAGCAGCTTGGTCCAGGGGGAGCAGTACTTC
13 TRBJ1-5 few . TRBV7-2 CASSPEGGRPQHF TGTGCCAGCAGCCCAGAAGGAGGTCGGCCCCAGCATTTT
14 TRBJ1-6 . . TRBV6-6 CASRGGRDNSPLHF TGTGCCAGCAGGGGGGGACGGGATAATTCACCCCTCCACTTT
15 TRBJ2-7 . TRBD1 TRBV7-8 CASSSSGTVNYEQYF TGTGCCAGCAGCTCTTCCGGGACAGTTAACTACGAGCAGTACTTC
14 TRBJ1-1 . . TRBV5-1 CASSLGGEYRGAFF TGCGCCAGCAGCTTGGGTGGGGAGTATCGTGGAGCTTTCTTT
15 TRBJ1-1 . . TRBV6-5 CASSYYPQQNTEAFF TGTGCCAGCAGTTACTATCCACAGCAGAACACTGAAGCTTTCTTT
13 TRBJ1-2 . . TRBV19 CASSARLGWGYTF TGTGCCAGTAGTGCCCGACTTGGATGGGGCTACACCTTC
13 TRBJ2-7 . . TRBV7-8 CASSLELGSEQYF TGTGCCAGCAGCTTAGAGTTGGGGAGCGAGCAGTACTTC
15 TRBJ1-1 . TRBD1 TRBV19 CASSMGTGPRTEAFF TGTGCCAGTAGTATGGGGACAGGGCCCAGGACTGAAGCTTTCTTT
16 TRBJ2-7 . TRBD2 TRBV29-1 CSVEDPLGTSGGTQYF TGCAGCGTTGAAGATCCCCTCGGGACTAGCGGGGGGACGCAGTACTTC
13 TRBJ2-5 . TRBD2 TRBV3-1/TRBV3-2 CASSKGGVETQYF TGTGCCAGCAGTAAGGGAGGGGTTGAGACCCAGTACTTC
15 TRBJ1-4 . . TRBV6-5 CASSYSGRINEKLFF TGTGCCAGCAGTTACTCGGGGCGGATTAATGAAAAACTGTTTTTT
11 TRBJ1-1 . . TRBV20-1 CSAEAGGWLRF TGCAGTGCAGAGGCGGGCGGTTGGCTCCGTTTT
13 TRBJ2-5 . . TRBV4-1 CASSQRGKGDQYF TGCGCCAGCAGCCAGCGGGGGAAGGGGGACCAGTACTTC
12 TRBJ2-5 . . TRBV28 CASSTSRDDQYF .
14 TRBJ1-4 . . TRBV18 CASSREGLGEKLFF TGTGCCAGCTCACGAGAAGGACTCGGGGAAAAACTGTTTTTT
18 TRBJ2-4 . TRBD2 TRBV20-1 CSASGVSGGEGSKNIQYF TGCAGTGCTAGTGGAGTTAGCGGGGGAGAAGGGAGCAAAAACATTCAGTACTTC
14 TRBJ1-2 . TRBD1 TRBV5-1 CASSPDRADYGYTF TGCGCCAGCAGCCCGGACAGGGCAGATTATGGCTACACCTTC
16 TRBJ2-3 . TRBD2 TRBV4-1 CASSQASGGNTDTQYF TGCGCCAGCAGCCAAGCTAGCGGGGGGAACACAGATACGCAGTATTTT
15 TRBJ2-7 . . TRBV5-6 CASSLFVRVSYEQYF TGTGCCAGCAGCTTGTTCGTCAGGGTCTCCTACGAGCAGTACTTC
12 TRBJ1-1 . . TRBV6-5 CATKWGRAEAFF TGTGCCACTAAGTGGGGGAGGGCTGAAGCTTTCTTT
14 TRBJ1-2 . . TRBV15 CATSRDLRIGGYTF TGTGCCACCAGCAGAGATCTCCGTATCGGTGGCTACACCTTC
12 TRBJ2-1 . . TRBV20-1 CSASRLNNEQFF TGCAGTGCTAGTCGACTAAACAATGAGCAGTTCTTC
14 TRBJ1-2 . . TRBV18 CASSPLTANYGYTF TGTGCCAGCTCACCACTGACAGCTAACTATGGCTACACCTTC
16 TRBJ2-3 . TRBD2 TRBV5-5 CASSLGSLAVTDTQYF TGTGCCAGCAGCTTGGGGAGTCTAGCGGTCACAGATACGCAGTATTTT
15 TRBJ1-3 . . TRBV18 CASSKSRDSGNTIYF TGTGCCAGCTCAAAGTCCCGAGACTCTGGAAACACCATATATTTT
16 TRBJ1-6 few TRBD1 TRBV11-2 CASSLDLGQGFSPLHF TGTGCCAGCAGCTTAGATTTGGGACAGGGGTTTTCACCCCTCCACTTT
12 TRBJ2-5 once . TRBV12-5 CASGPAEETQYF TGTGCTAGTGGTCCCGCGGAGGAGACCCAGTACTTC